This T cell receptor (beta chain) was retrieved from a study of Graves' ophthalmopathy and Graves' hyperthyroidism. Ophthalmopathy donors showed moderate-to-severe activity, CAS ≥3, NOSPECS ≥4 and a duration under 3 months. Certain patients were not enrolled. These were patients with other autoimmune diseases, uncontrolled infections, pregnancy or lactation. A volume of over 9 ml of fresh peripheral blood supplied the PBMCs. Overall study findings and caveats: Most expanded clonotypes in thyroid above 0.001 frequency also showed up in blood.

Trimming took off 5 bases at V and 7 bases at J, with 15 bases between the two ends. The length of the CDR3 is 14 residues. The germline V gene encodes CDR1 SGHTA and CDR2 FQGNSA. The TCR beta CDR3 regions underwent amplification from RNA transcripts. The authors performed first-round RT-PCR with HTBI primers and then a second-round multiplex PCR. TCRdb re-called the multiplex PCR reads through MiXCR, storing one row per CDR3 protein. Of roughly 400,000 distinct CDR3 sequences listed, around 17% were seen once; the top ten hold 1.5% to 2%. Regarding this clonotype: The target antigen is unknown.

This sequence originates from a woman between 18 and 29 years old with Graves' ophthalmopathy. The chain carries TRBV7-2 and TRBJ2-4, with D hard to call. The sequenced sample was peripheral blood. The CDR3 loop is CASSPERAVNIQYF. The CDR3 DNA sequence: TGTGCCAGCAGCCCTGAACGGGCCGTGAACATTCAGTACTTC.